This TCR beta chain originates from a study of graft-versus-host responses after intestinal transplantation. At the level of the study: Every recipient underwent anti-thymocyte globulin induction, then tacrolimus and steroids for three to four years. The study, taken as a whole, reports: Graft-donor T cell macrochimerism coincided with high graft-versus-host to host-versus-graft clonal ratios in allografts. Recipient marrow contained GvH clones, some of which appeared first in ileum or blood.

V lost 3 bases, J lost 6 bases, and 8 bases stayed unmatched. The CDR3 covers 15 residues. Germline lookup yields CDR1 ENHRY and CDR2 SYGVKD. Responder cells that were proliferating and CFSE-low, both CD3+CD4+ and CD3+CD8+, were sorted after the reaction. Sequencing used immunoSEQ multiplex PCR; TCRdb keeps in-frame clones, though not all of them. The sample lists approximately 21,000 clones, 56% occurring once. Here the sequenced sample was alloreactive CD4+ T cells from a mixed lymphocyte reaction culture, taken before intestinal transplant. As for subset: CFSE-low proliferating T cells sorted from roughly 6-day pre-transplant mixed lymphocyte reaction (GvH or HvG direction). The sequence came from a human patient who received an intestinal transplant. The J gene is TRBJ2-3, the V gene TRBV10-3, with 8 bases identical to TRBD2. The CDR3 bases are TGTGCCATCAGTGATGGTGTCGGGGGGGCCGATACGCAGTATTTT. This codes for CAISDGVGGADTQYF.